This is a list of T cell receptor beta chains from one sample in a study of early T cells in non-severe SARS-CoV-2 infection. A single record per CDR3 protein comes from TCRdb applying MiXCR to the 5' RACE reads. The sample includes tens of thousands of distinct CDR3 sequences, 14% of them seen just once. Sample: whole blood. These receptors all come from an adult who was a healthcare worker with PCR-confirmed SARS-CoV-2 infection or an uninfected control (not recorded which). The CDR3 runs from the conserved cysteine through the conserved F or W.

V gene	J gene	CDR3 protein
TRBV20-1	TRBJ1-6	CSALTGDVSPLHF
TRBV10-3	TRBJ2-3	CAISDRGTRDGNTQYF
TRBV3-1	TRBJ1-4	CASSQDLSMSEKLFF
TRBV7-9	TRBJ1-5	CASSLGRTRRHYSNQPQHF
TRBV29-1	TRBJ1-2	CSVIPGQGADRYGYTF
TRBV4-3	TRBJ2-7	CASSQESPYEQYF
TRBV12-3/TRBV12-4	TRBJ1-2	CASSLGAGREDGYTF
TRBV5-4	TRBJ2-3	CASSLDVMTQYF
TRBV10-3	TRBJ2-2	CAINPTGLTGELFF
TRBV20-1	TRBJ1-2	CSPKQGNYGYTF
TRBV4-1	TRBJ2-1	CASSQDMARGREQFF
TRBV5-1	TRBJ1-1	CASSLQYPRSDRSIRNRRAFF
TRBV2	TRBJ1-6	CASSSGQYNSPLHF
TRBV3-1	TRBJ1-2	CASRFTGQGPYGYTF
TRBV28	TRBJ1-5	CASSLWGDSVNQPQHF
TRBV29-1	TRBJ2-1	CSAVRQDSYNEQFF
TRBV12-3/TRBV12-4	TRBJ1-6	CASSFTGGIGSPLHF
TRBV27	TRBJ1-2	CASSLQGAPGYGYTF
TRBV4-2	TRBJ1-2	CASSQSDRAPTYGYTF
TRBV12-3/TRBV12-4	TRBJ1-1	CASSFSQGGDTEAFF
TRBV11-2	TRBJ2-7	CASSLEQGTYEQYF
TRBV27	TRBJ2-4	CASSLSVQGVAKNIQYF
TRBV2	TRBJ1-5	CASSEAEGHQPQHF
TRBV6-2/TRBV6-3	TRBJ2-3	CASSSGTGAPHQQYF
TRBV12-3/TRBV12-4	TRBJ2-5	CASSRTSQETQYF
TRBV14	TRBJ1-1	CASSPITQGVGTEAFF
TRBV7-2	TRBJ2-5	CASAGMGMETQYF